This T cell receptor beta chain was sequenced for a study of radiation and T cells in renal cell carcinoma. Study-wide findings and caveats: Without pretreatment biopsies, baseline tumor clonotype presence was undetermined.

This table comes from immunoSEQ multiplex PCR, and its TCRdb copy is limited to in-frame clones, with some not included. The sample has approximately 110,000 clones; roughly 85% are singletons. Time point given: baseline pretreatment blood. As to treatment: 15 Gy SBRT to primary tumor, nephrectomy 4 weeks later. Radiation-treated patients gave blood at baseline, week 2 and week 4. The patient's renal cell carcinoma had clear cell pathology. A note on this clone: Its matching antigen is unknown.

The receptor was derived from a woman aged 55-69 years with renal cell carcinoma. This specimen was blood, taken from a patient whose treatment included radiotherapy and nephrectomy.

The chain's CDR3 is CASSYAAGAAFF. In DNA, the CDR3 is TGTGCCAGCAGTTACGCGGCGGGGGCCGCTTTCTTT. V gene TRBV6-5 combines with J gene TRBJ1-1; TRBD1 might be the D (6 bases). The CDR3 is made up of 12 amino acids. The germline V and J ends were trimmed by 2 bases and 11 bases, with 12 bases remaining between them. Per germline, CDR1 MNHEY and CDR2 SVGAGI.